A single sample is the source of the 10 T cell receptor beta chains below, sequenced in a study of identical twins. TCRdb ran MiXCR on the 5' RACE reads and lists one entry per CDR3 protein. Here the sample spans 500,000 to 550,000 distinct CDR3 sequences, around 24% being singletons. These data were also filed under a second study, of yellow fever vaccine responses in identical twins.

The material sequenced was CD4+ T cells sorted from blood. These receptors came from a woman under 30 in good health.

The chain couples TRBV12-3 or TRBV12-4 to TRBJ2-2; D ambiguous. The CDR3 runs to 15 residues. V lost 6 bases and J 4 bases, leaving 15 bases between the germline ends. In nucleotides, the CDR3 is TGTGCCAGCAGCAAATTTGGTGTTAGCACCGGGGAGCTGTTTTTT. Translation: CASSKFGVSTGELFF.

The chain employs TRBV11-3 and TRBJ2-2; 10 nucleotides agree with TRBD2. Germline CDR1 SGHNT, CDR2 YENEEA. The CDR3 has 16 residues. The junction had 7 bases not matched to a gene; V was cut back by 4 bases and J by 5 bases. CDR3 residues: CASSSPGLALTGELFF. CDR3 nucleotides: TGTGCCAGCAGCTCCCCGGGACTAGCGCTAACCGGGGAGCTGTTTTTT. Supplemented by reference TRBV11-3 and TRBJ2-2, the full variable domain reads EAGVVQSPRYKIIEKKQPVAFWCNPISGHNTLYWYLQNLGQGPELLIRYENEEAVDDSQLPKDRFSAERLKGVDSTLKIQPAELGDSAVYLCASSSPGLALTGELFFGEGSRLTVL.

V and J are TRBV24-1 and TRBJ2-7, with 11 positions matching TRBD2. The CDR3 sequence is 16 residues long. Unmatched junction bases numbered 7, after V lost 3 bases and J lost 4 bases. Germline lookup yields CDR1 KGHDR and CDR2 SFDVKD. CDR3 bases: TGTGCCACCAGTGATCCGACTAGCGGGAATCCATACGAGCAGTACTTC. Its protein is CATSDPTSGNPYEQYF.

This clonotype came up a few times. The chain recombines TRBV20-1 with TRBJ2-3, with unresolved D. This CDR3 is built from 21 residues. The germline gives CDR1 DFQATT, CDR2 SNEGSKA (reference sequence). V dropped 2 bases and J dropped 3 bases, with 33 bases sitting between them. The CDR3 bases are TGCAGTGCTAGACCCTCATTCCGGGTGGCTCTAATAGTTGGTTCTACAGATACGCAGTATTTT. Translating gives CSARPSFRVALIVGSTDTQYF.

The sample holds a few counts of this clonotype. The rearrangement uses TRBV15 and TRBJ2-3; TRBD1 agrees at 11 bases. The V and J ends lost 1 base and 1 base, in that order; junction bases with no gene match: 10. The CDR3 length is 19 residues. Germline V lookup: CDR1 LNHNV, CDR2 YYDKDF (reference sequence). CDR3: CATSRVPGQGGPGTDTQYF. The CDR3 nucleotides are TGTGCCACCAGCAGAGTCCCGGGACAGGGGGGACCTGGCACAGATACGCAGTATTTT.

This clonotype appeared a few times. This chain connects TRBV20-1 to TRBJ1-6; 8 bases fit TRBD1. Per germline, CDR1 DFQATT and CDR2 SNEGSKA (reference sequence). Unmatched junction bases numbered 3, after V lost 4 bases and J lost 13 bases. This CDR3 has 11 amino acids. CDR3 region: CSAMTGDPLHF. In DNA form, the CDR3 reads TGCAGTGCTATGACAGGGGATCCCCTCCACTTT.

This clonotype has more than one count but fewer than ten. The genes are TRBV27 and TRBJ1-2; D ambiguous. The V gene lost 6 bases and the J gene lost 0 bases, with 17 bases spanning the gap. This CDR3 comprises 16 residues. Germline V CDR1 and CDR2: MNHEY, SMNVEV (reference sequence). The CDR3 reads CASSPSWVDPNYGYTF. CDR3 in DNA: TGTGCCAGCAGCCCCTCGTGGGTGGACCCTAACTATGGCTACACCTTC.

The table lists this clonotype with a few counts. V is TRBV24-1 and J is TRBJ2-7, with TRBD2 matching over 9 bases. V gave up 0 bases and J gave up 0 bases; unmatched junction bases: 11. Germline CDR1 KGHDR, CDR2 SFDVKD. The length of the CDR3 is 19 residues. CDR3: CATSDLHLSGRTTSYEQYF. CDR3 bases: TGTGCCACCAGTGATTTGCATTTGAGCGGGAGGACTACCTCCTACGAGCAGTACTTC.

The CDR3 is CASSVLSGVANTGELFF. The CDR3 DNA reads as TGTGCCAGCAGCGTTCTTAGCGGGGTCGCGAACACCGGGGAGCTGTTTTTT. The rearrangement links TRBV9 to TRBJ2-2; 8 bases agree with TRBD2. J gave up 0 bases and V 2 bases, and 6 bases lay outside the gene matches. Germline V CDR1 and CDR2: SGDLS, YYNGEE. The CDR3 consists of 17 residues. The variable domain in full, with the rest retrieved from reference TRBV9 and TRBJ2-2, is DSGVTQTPKHLITATGQRVTLRCSPRSGDLSVYWYQQSLDQGLQFLIQYYNGEERAKGNILERFSAQQFPDLHSELNLSSLELGDSALYFCASSVLSGVANTGELFFGEGSRLTVL.

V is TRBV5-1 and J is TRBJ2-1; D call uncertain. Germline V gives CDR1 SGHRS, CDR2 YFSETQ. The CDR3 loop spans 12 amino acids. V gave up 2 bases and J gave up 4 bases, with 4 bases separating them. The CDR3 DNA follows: TGCGCCAGCAGCTTCGATTACAATGAGCAGTTCTTC. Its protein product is CASSFDYNEQFF.